One and the same sample provided the 6 T cell receptor beta chains below, sequenced in a study of cytomegalovirus exposure and HLA in healthy donors. A multiplex PCR was run with 60 Vbeta primers and 13 Jbeta primers. The data were produced by immunoSEQ multiplex PCR, yet TCRdb's version contains in-frame clones alone and is incomplete. The sample table sets out roughly 120,000 clones. The material sequenced was PBMCs. These receptors all stem from a young man in good health and CMV-seronegative.

This chain connects TRBV7-9 to TRBJ2-3, with 8 positions matching TRBD2. This CDR3 contains 15 residues. V dropped 3 bases and J dropped 1; count of bases not matched to a gene: 3. From germline, CDR1 is SEHNR and CDR2 FQNEAQ (reference sequence). CDR3 nucleotides: TGTGCCAGCAGCTTTAGCGGGGAGGGCACAGATACGCAGTATTTT. This codes for CASSFSGEGTDTQYF.

The chain links TRBV5-1 to TRBJ2-1; the D gene is possibly TRBD2 (5 bases). With 5 bases removed from V and 4 bases from J, the gap between germline ends came to 7 bases. The CDR3 covers 12 residues. Germline-derived CDR1 and CDR2 are SGHRS and YFSETQ. DNA for the CDR3: TGCGCCAGCAGTCGAGGGTACAATGAGCAGTTCTTC. This encodes CASSRGYNEQFF.

V gene TRBV19 combines with J gene TRBJ2-5, with 9 bases aligning to TRBD1. Matching the DNA end better, TRBJ2-7 makes the J call doubtful. Germline values: CDR1 LNHDA, CDR2 SQIVND (reference sequence). This CDR3 comprises 15 residues. CDR3 sequence (DNA): TGTGCCAGTGGGTACGGGACAGGGACCTCCTACGAGCAGTACTTC. Translating gives CASGYGTGTSYEQYF.

The chain is built from TRBV5-1 and TRBJ2-3, with D uncertain. Trimming took off 0 bases at V and 3 bases at J, with 8 bases between the two ends. Germline-derived CDR1 and CDR2 are SGHRS and YFSETQ. The CDR3 consists of 14 residues. CDR3 in DNA: TGCGCCAGCAGCTTGGGTCCCTCGACAGATACGCAGTATTTT. This codes for CASSLGPSTDTQYF.

The chain links TRBV18 to TRBJ1-1; D is unresolved. V was cut by 3 bases and J by 4 bases, with 15 bases left in between. The CDR3 is 15 amino acids. Germline lookup yields CDR1 KGHSH and CDR2 LQKENI. The CDR3 nucleotides are TGTGCCAGCTCACCCACCGTCTATAGAGCCACTGAAGCTTTCTTT. This translates into CASSPTVYRATEAFF.

The chain combines TRBV13 with TRBJ1-5, with a possible D match to TRBD1 (6 bases). In germline, CDR1 is PRHDT, CDR2 FYEKMQ (reference sequence). V was pared by 5 bases and J by 2 bases, with 16 bases between. This CDR3 has 16 residues. CDR3 residues: CASSATRDTCNQPQHF. Here the CDR3 DNA reads TGTGCCAGCAGCGCCACCAGGGACACATGCAATCAGCCCCAGCATTTT.